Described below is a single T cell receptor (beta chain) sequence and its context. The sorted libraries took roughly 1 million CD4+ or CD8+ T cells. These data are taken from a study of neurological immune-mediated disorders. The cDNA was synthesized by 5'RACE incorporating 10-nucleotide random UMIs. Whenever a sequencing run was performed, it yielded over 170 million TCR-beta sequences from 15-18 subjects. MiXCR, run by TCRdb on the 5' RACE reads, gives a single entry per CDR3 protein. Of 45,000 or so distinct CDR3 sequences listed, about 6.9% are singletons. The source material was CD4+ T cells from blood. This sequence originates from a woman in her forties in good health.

Here the CDR3 DNA reads TGTGCCAGCAGCTTAGGTCTGAGGGACACTGAAGCTTTCTTT. It is translated as CASSLGLRDTEAFF. This sequence joins TRBV11-3 and TRBJ1-1; D is unresolved. The length of the CDR3 is 14 residues. Looked up from germline, CDR1 is SGHNT and CDR2 is YENEEA. Deletions cut 1 base from V and 3 bases from J, with 9 bases between.